Listed below are T cell receptor beta chains from one sample, sequenced in a study of blood T cell repertoires in COVID-19. Clones were read by immunoSEQ multiplex PCR, and TCRdb kept only the in-frame ones, dropping some. There are roughly 270,000 clones in the sample; approximately 91% occur only once, and about 9.8% lies in the top ten. The sequenced sample consisted of peripheral blood. The receptor source for this set is a man younger than 35 with active or convalescent COVID-19. Each CDR3 is given without its conserved first and last residue.

V gene	J gene	CDR3 length	CDR3 protein
TRBV4-1	TRBJ2-6	13	ASSRGQLGANVLT
TRBV5-8	TRBJ1-2	12	ASSSTGQKHGYT
TRBV6-2/TRBV6-3	TRBJ1-6	15	ASSYDRVAFYNSPLH
TRBV18	TRBJ1-2	12	ASSSGQPVYGYT
TRBV6-6	TRBJ2-2	14	ASSYPGGGTTGELF
TRBV5-4	TRBJ2-5	12	ASSSRGSQETQY
TRBV11-2	TRBJ1-2	13	ASSSYQQGNYGYT
TRBV4-2	TRBJ2-1	14	ASSQIDRGEDNEQF
TRBV4-1	TRBJ2-7	14	ASSQSKRGSSYEQY
TRBV4-3	TRBJ1-2	12	ASSQMGTGRGYT
TRBV3-1/TRBV3-2	TRBJ2-4	14	ASSHGTVLAKNIQY
TRBV11-1	TRBJ2-7	10	ASSTGQGTQY
TRBV27	TRBJ1-2	15	ASSLSMGTGGTYGYT
TRBV6-1	TRBJ2-2	15	ASSAEYRGPTTGELF
TRBV13	TRBJ2-7	16	ASSPTGTRPSGGYEQY
TRBV5-1	TRBJ2-3	13	ASSPAGTGTDTQY
TRBV4-1	TRBJ2-1	12	ASSPPTGWNEQF
TRBV5-1	TRBJ1-2	11	ASSLGRNYGYT
TRBV5-1	TRBJ1-3	15	ASSLVPLIYSGNTIY
TRBV9	TRBJ2-7	12	ASSDTGGGNEQY
TRBV5-4	TRBJ2-3	12	ASSLASSTDTQY
TRBV6-5	TRBJ2-7	14	ASSYPPPGEDYEQY